The 5 T cell receptor beta chains below were found in one sample sequenced in a study of blood T cell repertoires in COVID-19. The protocol was immunoSEQ multiplex PCR, while the TCRdb copy is restricted to in-frame clones and leaves out a portion. The sample consists of some 68,000 clones, about 92% of them appearing once. Sequenced sample: peripheral blood. The receptor source for this set is a man aged 45-65 years with COVID-19, enrolled during active disease.

This clone was recorded once. V usage is TRBV5-1 and J usage is TRBJ1-2; 10 bases are a match to TRBD1. The length of the CDR3 is 16 residues. The ends lost 4 bases at V and 1 base at J; junction bases unmatched: 7. Germline V gene lookup returns CDR1 SGHRS and CDR2 YFSETQ. The CDR3 is CASSAGTGALNYGYTF. CDR3 nucleotides: TGCGCCAGCAGCGCCGGGACAGGGGCTCTTAACTATGGCTACACCTTC.

The chain is built from TRBV11-2 and TRBJ2-7, with 8 positions matching TRBD2. The CDR3 sequence is 15 residues long. The V gene end was trimmed by 5 bases and the J gene end by 4 bases; junction bases not matched to a gene: 10. From germline, CDR1 is SGHAT and CDR2 FQNNGV. CDR3 DNA sequence: TGTGCCAGCAGCGTGGCGGGGGGCATGTCTTACGAGCAGTACTTC. Amino acids: CASSVAGGMSYEQYF.

This clone has just one count. The chain recombines TRBV19 with TRBJ1-5; 8 bases line up with TRBD1. Looked up from germline, CDR1 is LNHDA and CDR2 is SQIVND (reference sequence). Trimming at V came to 5 bases and at J to 2 bases, leaving 8 bases not matched to a gene. CDR3 length: 16 amino acids. The CDR3 DNA sequence: TGTGCCAGTAGTGTCGACAGGGGAGCGGGCAATCAGCCCCAGCATTTT. Translated, it gives CASSVDRGAGNQPQHF. The variable domain in full, with the rest retrieved from reference TRBV19 and TRBJ1-5, is DGGITQSPKYLFRKEGQNVTLSCEQNLNHDAMYWYRQDPGQGLRLIYYSQIVNDFQKGDIAEGYSVSREKKESFPLTVTSAQKNPTAFYLCASSVDRGAGNQPQHFGDGTRLSIL.

The J gene is TRBJ2-3, the V gene TRBV4-2; D unclear. Trimming stripped 4 bases from V and 0 bases from J, with 17 bases between. CDR3 length: 17 residues. CDR1 and CDR2 from the germline V gene are LGHNA and YNFKEQ. The CDR3 region has the DNA TGTGCCAGCAGCCCCCCCGGTTCGCGAGCTAGCACAGATACGCAGTATTTT. Translation gives CASSPPGSRASTDTQYF.

The chain recombines TRBV6-1 with TRBJ1-1; tentative D call: TRBD1 (5 bases). Germline CDR1 is MNHNS and CDR2 is SASEGT. The CDR3 length is 14 residues. V was cut by 2 bases and J by 9 bases, with 16 bases left in between. CDR3 in DNA: TGTGCCAGCAGTGAACTGCAGGGTTTGACAAAAGCTTTCTTT. Translation gives CASSELQGLTKAFF.